This T cell receptor (beta chain) was sequenced during a study of T cells in Graves' hyperthyroidism and ophthalmopathy. This clonotype appeared a few times. Antigen: not known. CDR1 and CDR2 (germline): SGHTA, FQGNSA. With V trimmed by 5 bases and J by 6 bases, 10 bases remained unmatched. The length of the CDR3 is 15 residues. Researchers took RNA transcripts and amplified the TCR beta CDR3 regions from them. The HTBI primer set served for first-round RT-PCR of the TCR CDR3. Via MiXCR, TCRdb re-called the multiplex PCR reads, giving one row per CDR3 protein. The profile covers hundreds of thousands of distinct CDR3 sequences, with approximately 14% appearing a single time and roughly 10% taken by the ten largest. General study findings and limits: Most expanded thyroid clonotypes above 0.001 also appeared in blood.

Criteria for exclusion of patients were uncontrolled infection, other autoimmune disease, pregnancy or lactation. This clonotype originated in a woman aged 18-29 years with Graves' hyperthyroidism. Material for sequencing was blood. V gene TRBV7-2 combines with J gene TRBJ1-1; 9 positions match TRBD1. CDR3 protein: CASSPSRDRASEAFF. Here the CDR3 DNA reads TGTGCCAGCAGCCCTAGTAGGGACAGGGCTTCTGAAGCTTTCTTT.